This passage covers 12 T cell receptor beta chains from one sample sequenced in a study of early stage breast cancer tumors. Profiled with immunoSEQ multiplex PCR; TCRdb holds only in-frame clones, not every one. The sample shows 4,000 to 6,000 clones, around 72% of them seen only once. Input material: normal breast tissue next to the tumor. The receptors come from a person between 60 and 70 years old with breast cancer.

The V gene is TRBV25-1, the J gene TRBJ2-5; a weak D match, TRBD1 (6 bases). CDR1 and CDR2 from the germline V gene are MGHDK and SYGVNS. The V end lost 5 bases, the J end lost 5 bases, and 12 bases lay between the germline ends. The CDR3 is 13 amino acids. CDR3 residues: CASSQQGRETQYF. CDR3 in DNA: TGTGCCAGCAGTCAGCAGGGGCGCGAGACCCAGTACTTC. The whole variable domain, filled in from reference TRBV25-1 and TRBJ2-5, reads EADIYQTPRYLVIGTGKKITLECSQTMGHDKMYWYQQDPGMELHLIHYSYGVNSTEKGDLSSESTVSRIRTEHFPLTLESARPSHTSQYLCASSQQGRETQYFGPGTRLLVL.

This chain links TRBV7-8 with TRBJ2-3; D assignment may be TRBD1 or TRBD2 (6 bases each). V shed 0 bases and J shed 4 bases, with 17 bases lying between them. Germline V lookup: CDR1 SGHVS, CDR2 FQNEAQ. The length of the CDR3 is 17 residues. The DNA of the CDR3 is TGTGCCAGCAGCTTAGCGGGGGGCACCTTGAGCCCAGATACGCAGTATTTT. Its protein is CASSLAGGTLSPDTQYF.

The V call is TRBV13, the J call TRBJ2-7; the D is unclear. The ends were cut back, 5 bases at V and 3 bases at J, with 11 bases in the middle. This CDR3 has 13 amino acids. Germline values: CDR1 PRHDT, CDR2 FYEKMQ (reference sequence). The CDR3 region has the DNA TGTGCCAGCAGCAGCGACATGGACTACGAGCAGTACTTC. Its translation is CASSSDMDYEQYF.

The V call is TRBV5-4, the J call TRBJ2-1, with 10 bases fitting TRBD2. The CDR3 totals 16 residues. The germline CDR1 and CDR2 sequences are SGHNT and YYREEE (reference sequence). V trimming: 1 base; J trimming: 4 bases; junction bases outside the gene matches: 5. The CDR3 DNA reads as TGTGCCAGCAGCTTGTTTCAACTAGCGGGGTACAATGAGCAGTTCTTC. As protein: CASSLFQLAGYNEQFF.

The chain combines TRBV19 with TRBJ1-2; D uncertain. The germline V gene has CDR1 LNHDA and CDR2 SQIVND (reference sequence). The V and J ends lost 8 bases and 4 bases respectively, with 17 bases between them. This CDR3 is 14 amino acids long. DNA for the CDR3: TGTGCCAGTCGACTGCGGGAGTTAGGCTATGGCTACACCTTC. This translates into CASRLRELGYGYTF.

The chain combines TRBV27 with TRBJ1-4; perhaps TRBD1 as D (6 bases). The CDR3 runs to 16 residues. Per germline, CDR1 MNHEY and CDR2 SMNVEV (reference sequence). Deletions cut 3 bases from V and 0 bases from J, with 11 bases between. The CDR3 here is CASSFHRAATNEKLFF. In DNA, the CDR3 is TGTGCCAGCAGTTTCCACAGGGCTGCAACTAATGAAAAACTGTTTTTT. Drawing the rest from reference TRBV27 and TRBJ1-4, the complete variable domain is EAQVTQNPRYLITVTGKKLTVTCSQNMNHEYMSWYRQDPGLGLRQIYYSMNVEVTDKGDVPEGYKVSRKEKRNFPLILESPSPNQTSLYFCASSFHRAATNEKLFFGSGTQLSVL.

The chain joins TRBV25-1 to TRBJ2-2, with D tentatively TRBD1 (6 bases). Trimming shortened V by 7 bases and J by 7 bases, and 16 bases separated the two germline ends. In germline, CDR1 is MGHDK, CDR2 SYGVNS. The CDR3 spans 14 residues. The CDR3 protein is CASTTKQGVGELFF. Here the CDR3 DNA reads TGTGCCAGCACCACGAAACAGGGCGTCGGGGAGCTGTTTTTT. Full variable domain (outside the CDR3, taken from reference TRBV25-1 and TRBJ2-2): EADIYQTPRYLVIGTGKKITLECSQTMGHDKMYWYQQDPGMELHLIHYSYGVNSTEKGDLSSESTVSRIRTEHFPLTLESARPSHTSQYLCASTTKQGVGELFFGEGSRLTVL.

This chain joins TRBV4-2 and TRBJ1-6, with TRBD1 identical over 8 bases. Per germline, CDR1 LGHNA and CDR2 YNFKEQ. The CDR3 is 15 residues long. Trimming at V came to 1 base and at J to 10 bases, leaving 6 bases not matched to a gene. CDR3 sequence (DNA): TGTGCCAGCAGCCAAGGGGGCAGGGGGCAATCACCCCTCCACTTT. It codes for CASSQGGRGQSPLHF.

The genes are TRBV27 and TRBJ2-3, with D maybe TRBD1 (5 bases). The CDR3 is made up of 17 amino acids. The V end lost 2 bases, the J end lost 0 bases, and 15 bases lay between the germline ends. Germline CDR1 and CDR2: MNHEY and SMNVEV (reference sequence). CDR3 DNA: TGTGCCAGCAGTTTAATGACAGCCGTATCTAGCACAGATACGCAGTATTTT. Residues: CASSLMTAVSSTDTQYF.

The chain has TRBV6-1 and TRBJ2-7; 11 nucleotides match TRBD2. Germline CDR1 and CDR2: MNHNS and SASEGT. CDR3 length: 14 amino acids. Unmatched junction bases numbered 7, after V lost 6 bases and J lost 6 bases. CDR3 in amino acids: CASRTLAGGGEQYF. The CDR3 nucleotides are TGTGCCAGCAGAACCCTAGCGGGAGGTGGCGAGCAGTACTTC.

The chain has TRBV5-4 and TRBJ2-2, with D possibly TRBD1 on 6 matching bases. Germline CDR1 is SGHNT and CDR2 is YYREEE (reference sequence). V lost 4 bases and J 6 bases, leaving 16 bases between the germline ends. This CDR3 spans 15 amino acids. The CDR3: CASSPTTGFSGELFF. DNA of the CDR3: TGTGCCAGCAGCCCTACAACAGGGTTTTCCGGGGAGCTGTTTTTT.

This chain connects TRBV12-5 to TRBJ1-4; D possibly corresponds to TRBD1 (5 bases). This CDR3 region has 14 residues. Trimming pared 2 bases from V and 4 bases from J, leaving 8 bases between. Germline values: CDR1 LGHNT, CDR2 FRNRAP. The CDR3 loop is CASGLTGLNEKLFF. The CDR3 DNA reads as TGTGCTAGTGGTTTGACGGGGCTTAATGAAAAACTGTTTTTT.